This T cell receptor beta chain is drawn from a study of tumor-infiltrating lymphocytes in oesophageal squamous cell carcinoma. TCRdb independently ran MiXCR on the PCR reads; one entry per CDR3 protein. The data contain about 14,000 distinct CDR3 sequences, 46% of them singletons. The CDR3 runs to 19 residues. The germline V gene has CDR1 SSHAT and CDR2 FNYEAQ (reference sequence). A note on this clonotype: One end of the junction varies from germline; a read error may be responsible.

V usage is TRBV7-7 and J usage is TRBJ2-1; 7 bases align to TRBD2. This TCR was sampled from a male donor with esophageal squamous cell carcinoma. Input material: blood. The CDR3 loop is CASSPRRATGGALNNEQFF. The CDR3 region has the DNA TGTGCTAGCAGCCCCCGCAGGGCTACGGGAGGCGCTTTAAACAATGAGCAGTTCTTC.